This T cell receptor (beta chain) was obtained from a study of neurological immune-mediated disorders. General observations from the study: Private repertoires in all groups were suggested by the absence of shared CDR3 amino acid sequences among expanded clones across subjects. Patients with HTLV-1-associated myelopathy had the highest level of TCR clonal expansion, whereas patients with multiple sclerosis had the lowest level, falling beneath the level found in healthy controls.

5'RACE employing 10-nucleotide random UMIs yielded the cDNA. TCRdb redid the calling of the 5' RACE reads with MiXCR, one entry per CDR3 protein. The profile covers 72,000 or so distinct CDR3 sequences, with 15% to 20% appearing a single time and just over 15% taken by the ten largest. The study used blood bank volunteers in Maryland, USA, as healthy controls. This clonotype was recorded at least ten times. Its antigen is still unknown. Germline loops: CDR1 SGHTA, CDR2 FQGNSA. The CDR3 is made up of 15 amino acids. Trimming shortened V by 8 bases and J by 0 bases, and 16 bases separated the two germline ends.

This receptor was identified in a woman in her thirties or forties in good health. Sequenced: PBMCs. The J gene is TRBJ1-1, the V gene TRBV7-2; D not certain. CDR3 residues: CASRRTALMNTEAFF. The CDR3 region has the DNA TGTGCCAGCCGTCGGACGGCCCTCATGAACACTGAAGCTTTCTTT.